This T cell receptor beta chain was identified in a study of cytomegalovirus exposure and HLA in healthy donors. Study-level background: Earlier results showed almost 120 million unique TCR beta sequences derived from approximately 170 million T cells. Broader study findings: Further analysis was carried out later, and it showed several of the most significant clusters appearing linked to common viral pathogens.

PCR was performed using 60 Vbeta and 13 Jbeta primers. In the original workflow: Some 11 million of the 80 million or so unique TCR beta chains counted in a later analysis were shared. Sequencing was performed with immunoSEQ multiplex PCR; in TCRdb, only in-frame clones are kept and a portion is missing. For V, J and clone size, that table is used; D and trimming come from the DNA. Of about 99,000 clones in the sample, roughly 85% were seen once. With respect to this clone: The antigen is not known.

Looked up from germline, CDR1 is SGHAT and CDR2 is FQNNGV. The CDR3 covers 18 residues. Unmatched junction bases numbered 14, after V lost 1 base and J lost 8 bases. V is TRBV11-2 and J is TRBJ2-1; 10 nucleotides line up with TRBD2. The TCR was taken from a man in his 60s in good health and CMV-seropositive. The sequencing input was PBMCs. CDR3 in amino acids: CASSLGVGSGGSGDEQFF. Written as DNA, the CDR3 is TGTGCCAGCAGCTTAGGGGTGGGTAGCGGGGGGTCTGGGGATGAGCAGTTCTTC.